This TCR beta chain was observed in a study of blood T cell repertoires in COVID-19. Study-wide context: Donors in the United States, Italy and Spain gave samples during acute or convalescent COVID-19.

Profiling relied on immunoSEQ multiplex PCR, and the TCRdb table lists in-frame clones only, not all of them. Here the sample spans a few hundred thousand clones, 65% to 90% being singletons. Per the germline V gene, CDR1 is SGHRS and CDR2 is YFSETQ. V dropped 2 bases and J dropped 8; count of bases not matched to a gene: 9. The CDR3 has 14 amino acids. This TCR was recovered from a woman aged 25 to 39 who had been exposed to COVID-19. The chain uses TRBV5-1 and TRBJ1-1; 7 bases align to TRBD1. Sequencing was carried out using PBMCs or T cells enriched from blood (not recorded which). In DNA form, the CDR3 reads TGCGCCAGCAGCTTCCAACCCCAGGGGGTGGAAGCTTTCTTT. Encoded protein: CASSFQPQGVEAFF.